The entry below describes one T cell receptor (beta chain). Trimming took 5 bases from V and 3 from J; bases not matched to a gene: 9. CDR1 and CDR2 (germline): SGHTA, FQGNSA. The CDR3 has 16 residues. The data originate from a study of T-cell reconstitution after alpha-beta-depleted transplantation in children. Unique molecular identifiers were incorporated into the prepared TCRbeta library. MiXCR was run by TCRdb on the PCR reads, yielding one entry per CDR3 protein. This table has some 640,000 distinct CDR3 sequences, approximately 15% appearing once. The source was PBMCs from the stem cell graft donor, collected from the stem cell graft. The V and J genes are TRBV7-2 and TRBJ1-4; TRBD1 agrees at 7 bases. The clonotype originates from a human donor who donated a stem cell graft to a child with acute myeloid leukemia. The CDR3 sequence is CASSPRDRLPNEKLFF. CDR3 coding DNA: TGTGCCAGCAGCCCCCGGGACAGACTACCTAATGAAAAACTGTTTTTT.